These T cell receptor beta chains were read from a single sample in a study of control samples from healthy donors and cancer patients. Libraries were prepared by immunoSEQ multiplex PCR; TCRdb keeps only in-frame clonotypes and omits some of them. The profile shows tens of thousands of clones, roughly 82% of them singletons. Specimen: blood. The receptor set was obtained from an older woman in good health. CDR3s include the opening cysteine and the closing phenylalanine or tryptophan. Fields, in order: V gene, D gene, J gene, CDR3 protein. A D gene is named only where the DNA matches it firmly.

v_gene: TRBV18
d_gene: -
j_gene: TRBJ2-3
CDR3aa: CASSLDAASTDTQYF

v_gene: TRBV5-8
d_gene: TRBD1
j_gene: TRBJ1-2
CDR3aa: CASSRTGEGYGYTF

v_gene: TRBV4-2
d_gene: TRBD1
j_gene: TRBJ2-7
CDR3aa: CASSQAWQGDEQYF

v_gene: TRBV24-1
d_gene: -
j_gene: TRBJ2-7
CDR3aa: CATSDLSVAWGPTYEQYF

v_gene: TRBV19
d_gene: -
j_gene: TRBJ1-2
CDR3aa: CASSLQGTTNYGYTF

v_gene: TRBV19
d_gene: -
j_gene: TRBJ1-1
CDR3aa: CASSINGGVRTEAFF

v_gene: TRBV4-3
d_gene: -
j_gene: TRBJ2-2
CDR3aa: CASSQDYPNTGELFF

v_gene: TRBV27
d_gene: TRBD2
j_gene: TRBJ2-3
CDR3aa: CASSPRGEDTDTQYF

v_gene: TRBV21-1
d_gene: -
j_gene: TRBJ1-4
CDR3aa: CASSKDTTRVNEKLFF

v_gene: TRBV7-2
d_gene: TRBD1
j_gene: TRBJ1-5
CDR3aa: CASRRGQGEPQHF

v_gene: TRBV18
d_gene: TRBD1
j_gene: TRBJ1-3
CDR3aa: CASSPPTGPGNTIYF

v_gene: TRBV10-1
d_gene: -
j_gene: TRBJ2-1
CDR3aa: CASRDSGANEQFF

v_gene: TRBV2
d_gene: TRBD1
j_gene: TRBJ1-5
CDR3aa: CASSGQGIAQPQHF

v_gene: TRBV6-4
d_gene: -
j_gene: TRBJ2-1
CDR3aa: CASSRGLEMNNEQFF

v_gene: TRBV10-3
d_gene: TRBD1
j_gene: TRBJ2-7
CDR3aa: CAISGGTGAGLEQYF

v_gene: TRBV19
d_gene: -
j_gene: TRBJ2-1
CDR3aa: CASSTQGNEQFF

v_gene: TRBV28
d_gene: TRBD1
j_gene: TRBJ1-2
CDR3aa: CASSFLARQGAGYGYTF

v_gene: TRBV7-2
d_gene: -
j_gene: TRBJ2-3
CDR3aa: CASRLSGDTQYF

v_gene: TRBV7-2
d_gene: TRBD1
j_gene: TRBJ2-2
CDR3aa: CASRTGTGFTGELFF

v_gene: TRBV19
d_gene: TRBD2
j_gene: TRBJ2-1
CDR3aa: CASTERLAGGRHEQFF

v_gene: TRBV6-2/TRBV6-3
d_gene: -
j_gene: TRBJ2-5
CDR3aa: CASSYMGETQYF

v_gene: TRBV6-6
d_gene: -
j_gene: TRBJ1-1
CDR3aa: CASSHNLNTEAFF

v_gene: TRBV2
d_gene: TRBD1
j_gene: TRBJ2-7
CDR3aa: CASSEVTGGLSYEQYF

v_gene: TRBV19
d_gene: -
j_gene: TRBJ2-3
CDR3aa: CASRITDTQYF

v_gene: TRBV20-1
d_gene: -
j_gene: TRBJ1-2
CDR3aa: CSARSGAGYTF

v_gene: TRBV18
d_gene: TRBD1
j_gene: TRBJ2-7
CDR3aa: CASSAGTGGSYEQYF

v_gene: TRBV7-2
d_gene: TRBD2
j_gene: TRBJ2-5
CDR3aa: CASSPTLAGGRETQYF

v_gene: TRBV5-6
d_gene: -
j_gene: TRBJ2-7
CDR3aa: CASSLLQLYSYEQYF

v_gene: TRBV4-2
d_gene: -
j_gene: TRBJ2-3
CDR3aa: CASSQSGGPDTQYF

v_gene: TRBV3-1/TRBV3-2
d_gene: -
j_gene: TRBJ1-3
CDR3aa: CASSQAGRGNTIYF

v_gene: TRBV28
d_gene: -
j_gene: TRBJ2-6
CDR3aa: CASRVGANVLTF

v_gene: TRBV19
d_gene: -
j_gene: TRBJ2-6
CDR3aa: CASTPEGVGANVLTF